This record covers a single TCR beta chain. The antigen is unknown. This record comes from a study of regulatory T cells. Primers: 52 TRBV forward and 13 TRBJ reverse. Some clones are missing from TCRdb's copy, which holds only in-frame ones; the method was immunoSEQ multiplex PCR. The data contain 15,000 to 20,000 clones, roughly 90% of them seen just once; the ten biggest clones take up approximately 30%. Whole-study results and caveats: Patient repertoires had restricted TRB V-J pairs and skewed V and J usage, most in Tregs.

Every patient with CD3G deficiency had evidence of autoimmunity. The TCR comes from a person under 35 with CD3G deficiency. Sample: CD8+ T cells sorted from blood.

Here the CDR3 DNA reads TGCGCCAGCAGCTTGGACCCATACAATGAGCAGTTCTTC. Translating gives CASSLDPYNEQFF. The chain uses TRBV5-1 and TRBJ2-1; no reliable D call. Germline V gene data show CDR1 as SGHRS and CDR2 as YFSETQ. This CDR3 has 13 residues. Trimming removed 0 bases at V and 4 bases at J, with 5 bases between.